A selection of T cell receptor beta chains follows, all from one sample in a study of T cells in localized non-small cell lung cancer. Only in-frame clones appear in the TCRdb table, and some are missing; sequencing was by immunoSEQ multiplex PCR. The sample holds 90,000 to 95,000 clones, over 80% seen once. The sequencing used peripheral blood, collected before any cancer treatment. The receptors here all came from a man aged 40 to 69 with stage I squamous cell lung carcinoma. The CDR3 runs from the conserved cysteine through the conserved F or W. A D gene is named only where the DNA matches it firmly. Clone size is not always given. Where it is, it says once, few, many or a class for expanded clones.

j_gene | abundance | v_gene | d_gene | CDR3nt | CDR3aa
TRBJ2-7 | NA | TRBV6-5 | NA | TGTGCCAGCAGTTTCCCGGGGACATACGAGCAGTACTTC | CASSFPGTYEQYF
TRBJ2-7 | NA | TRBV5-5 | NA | TGTGCCAGCAGCTTCTCCGGATCCTACGAGCAGTACTTC | CASSFSGSYEQYF
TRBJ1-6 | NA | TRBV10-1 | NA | TGCGCCAGCAGCCTCGGGACGGTGGCTTCACCCCTCCACTTT | CASSLGTVASPLHF
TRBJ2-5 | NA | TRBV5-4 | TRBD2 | TGTGCCAGCAGCCGCGGGGGATTGAGGGCCCAAGAGACCCAGTACTTC | CASSRGGLRAQETQYF
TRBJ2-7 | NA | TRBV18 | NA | TGTGCCAGCTCACCACCGGGCAGCCTCAGCTACGAGCAGTACTTC | CASSPPGSLSYEQYF
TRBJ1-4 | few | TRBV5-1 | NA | TGCGCCAGCAGCTTGGAACCTGGGACATTTAATGAAAAACTGTTTTTT | CASSLEPGTFNEKLFF
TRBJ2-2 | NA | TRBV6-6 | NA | TGTGCCAGCACCTTAACCGGGGAGCTGTTTTTT | CASTLTGELFF
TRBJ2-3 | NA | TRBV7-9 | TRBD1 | TGTGCCAGCAGCTCTTGGACAGGGACCGTCATTAATACGCAGTATTTT | CASSSWTGTVINTQYF
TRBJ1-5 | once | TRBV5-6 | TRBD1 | TGTGCCAGCAGCTTGGGGGGGACAGGTAGCAATCAGCCCCAGCATTTT | CASSLGGTGSNQPQHF
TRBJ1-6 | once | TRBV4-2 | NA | TGTGCCAGCAGCCAAGTGGGACGTCGGATTACTTCACCCCTCCACTTT | CASSQVGRRITSPLHF
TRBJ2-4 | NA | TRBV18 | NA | TGTGCCAGCTCACCCTTGGAGGTGACCAAAAACATTCAGTACTTC | CASSPLEVTKNIQYF
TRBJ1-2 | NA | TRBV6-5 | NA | TGTGCCAGCAGTTACTCGGGGGAGAATGGCTACACCTTC | CASSYSGENGYTF
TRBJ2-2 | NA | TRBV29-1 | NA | TGCAGCGTCCAGGGGATGGGGGCCGGGGAGCTGTTTTTT | CSVQGMGAGELFF
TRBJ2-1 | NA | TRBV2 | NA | TGTGCCAGCAGTAGCATTAATGAGCAGTTCTTC | CASSSINEQFF
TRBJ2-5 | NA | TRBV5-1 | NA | TGCGCCAGCAGCGCGTTCTACCGGGGGCGCCAAGAGACCCAGTACTTC | CASSAFYRGRQETQYF
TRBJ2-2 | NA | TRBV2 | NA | TGTGCCAGCAGTGTTGACAGACTCACCGGGGAGCTGTTTTTT | CASSVDRLTGELFF
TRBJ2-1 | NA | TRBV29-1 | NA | TGCAGCGCAGCTAGGGGGGGTTACAATGAGCAGTTCTTC | CSAARGGYNEQFF
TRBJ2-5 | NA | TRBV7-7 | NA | TGTGCCAGCAGCTTAGAGCGGGCTTCAGAGACCCAGTACTTC | CASSLERASETQYF
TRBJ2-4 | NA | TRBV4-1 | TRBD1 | TGCGCCAGCAGCCAAGTGTCGAGGGGGCCGACCAAAAACATTCAGTACTTC | CASSQVSRGPTKNIQYF
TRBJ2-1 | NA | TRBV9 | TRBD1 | TGTGCCAGCAGTGTATCGGGACAGTACAATGAGCAGTTCTTC | CASSVSGQYNEQFF
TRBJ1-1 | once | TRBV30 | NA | TGTGCCCAGCGACGGAGCATGAACACTGAAGCTTTCTTT | CAQRRSMNTEAFF
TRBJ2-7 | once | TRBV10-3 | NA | TGTGCCATCAGTGAGTCTCGAGACAGAGCCTACGAGCAGTACTTC | CAISESRDRAYEQYF
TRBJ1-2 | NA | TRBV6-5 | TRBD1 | TGTGCCAGCAGTCCGACAGGGGGCGCTGGCTATGGCTACACCTTC | CASSPTGGAGYGYTF
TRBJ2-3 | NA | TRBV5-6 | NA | TGTGCCAGCAGCTTGGGGGGCCATACAGATACGCAGTATTTT | CASSLGGHTDTQYF
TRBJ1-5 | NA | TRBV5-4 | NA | TGTGCCAGCAGCTTAAAGGGTAGCAATCAGCCCCAGCATTTT | CASSLKGSNQPQHF
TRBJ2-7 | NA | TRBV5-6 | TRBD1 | TGTGCCAGCAGCTTGCCGGACAGGGCATTCTACGAGCAGTACTTC | CASSLPDRAFYEQYF
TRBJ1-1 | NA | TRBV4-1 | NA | TGCGCCAGCAGCCAAAAGTTGTTCGGACAGAAGAACACTGAAGCTTTCTTT | CASSQKLFGQKNTEAFF
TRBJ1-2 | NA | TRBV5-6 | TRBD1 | TGTGCCAGCAGCGCCGGACAGGGTGGCTACACCTTC | CASSAGQGGYTF
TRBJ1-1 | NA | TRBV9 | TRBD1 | TGTGCCAGCAGCCGGACAGGATCGAACACTGAAGCTTTCTTT | CASSRTGSNTEAFF
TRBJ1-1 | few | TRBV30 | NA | TGTGCCTGGAGTTTGACAGCAAACACTGAAGCTTTCTTT | CAWSLTANTEAFF
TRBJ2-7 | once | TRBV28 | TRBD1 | TGTGCCAGCAGTACCCTCGACAGGGGGGGCTTC | CASSTLDRGGF
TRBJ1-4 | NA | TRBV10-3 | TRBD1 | TGTGCCATCAGTGTGACAGGGGAGGCTCGTGGAAAACTGTTTTTT | CAISVTGEARGKLFF
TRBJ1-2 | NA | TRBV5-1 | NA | TGCGCCAGCAGCTTGGCCGGGACATCGGATTATGGCTACACCTTC | CASSLAGTSDYGYTF
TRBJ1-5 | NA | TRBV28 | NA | TGTGCCAGCAGCTCCCGGGACACTTTGCATAGCAATCAGCCCCAGCATTTT | CASSSRDTLHSNQPQHF
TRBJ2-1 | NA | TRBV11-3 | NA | TGTGCCAGCAGCTTAGTAGGTTACAATGAGCAGTTCTTC | CASSLVGYNEQFF
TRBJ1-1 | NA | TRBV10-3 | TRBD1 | TGTGCCACCCAAGGACAGGGAAACACTGAAGCTTTCTTT | CATQGQGNTEAFF
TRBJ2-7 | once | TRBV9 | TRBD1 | TGTGCCAGCAGTGGACAGGGCGCCTACGAGCAGTACTTC | CASSGQGAYEQYF
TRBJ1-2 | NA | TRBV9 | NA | TGTGCCAGCAGCGTAGAGGTGGACCCCTCGGACTATGGCTACACCTTC | CASSVEVDPSDYGYTF
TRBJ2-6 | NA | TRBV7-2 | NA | TGTGCCAGCAGAGCTTATAAGGCAGGGAACTCTGGGGCCAACGTCCTGACTTTC | CASRAYKAGNSGANVLTF
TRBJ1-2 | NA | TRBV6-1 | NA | TGTGCCAGCAGTGAAGAAATGGATTTACTGTATGGCTACACCTTC | CASSEEMDLLYGYTF
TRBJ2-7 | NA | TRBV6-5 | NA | TGTGCCAGCAGTTACTCGAGGGGTGCCCACGAGCAGTACTTC | CASSYSRGAHEQYF
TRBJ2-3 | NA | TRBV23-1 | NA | TGCGCCAGCAGTCGGAGGGGGCGCACAGATACGCAGTATTTT | CASSRRGRTDTQYF
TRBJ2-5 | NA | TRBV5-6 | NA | TGTGCCAGCAGCTTGGAAGCGATAGGTTCTGAGACCCAGTACTTC | CASSLEAIGSETQYF
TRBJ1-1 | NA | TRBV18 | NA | TGTGCCAGCTCACCACGGGGTGAAGCTTTCTTT | CASSPRGEAFF
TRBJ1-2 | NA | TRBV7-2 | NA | TGTGCCAGCAGCCCGGACAAGAACTATGGCTACACCTTC | CASSPDKNYGYTF
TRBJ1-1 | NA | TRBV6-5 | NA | TGTGCCAGCAGTTACTCGAGCAGAAGGAACACTGAAGCTTTCTTT | CASSYSSRRNTEAFF
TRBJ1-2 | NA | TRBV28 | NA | TGTGCCAGCAGTTTAAAAGTTCTCGTGGGGCGAGATAGTGGCTACACCTTC | CASSLKVLVGRDSGYTF
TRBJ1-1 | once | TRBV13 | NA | TGTGCCAGCAGCCCCCAGGTGAGGAACACTGAAGCTTTCTTT | CASSPQVRNTEAFF
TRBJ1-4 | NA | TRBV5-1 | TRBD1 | TGCGCCAGCAGCTTAGGGACAGAAGAAAAACTGTTTTTT | CASSLGTEEKLFF
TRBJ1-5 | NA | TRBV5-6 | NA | TGTGCCAGCAGCTTGTCTCCAGACTATAGCAATCAGCCCCAGCATTTT | CASSLSPDYSNQPQHF
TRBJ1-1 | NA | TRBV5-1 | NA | TGCGCCAGCAGCCCCGGGGGCAACACTGAAGCTTTCTTT | CASSPGGNTEAFF
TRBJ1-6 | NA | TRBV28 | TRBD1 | TGTGCCAGCAGCGGCGGACAGGGCCTTAATTCACCCCTCCACTTT | CASSGGQGLNSPLHF
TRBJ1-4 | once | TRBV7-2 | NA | TGTGCCAGCAGCTTCGCCGGAGGAGGAACTAATGAAAAACTGTTTTTT | CASSFAGGGTNEKLFF
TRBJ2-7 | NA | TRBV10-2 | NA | TGCGCCAGCAGGTCCGGATCAACCTACGAGCAGTACTTC | CASRSGSTYEQYF
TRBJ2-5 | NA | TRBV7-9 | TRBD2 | TGTGCCAGCAGCTTACGGGGACTAGTCTCCGGACTCTTCCAAGAGACCCAGTACTTC | CASSLRGLVSGLFQETQYF
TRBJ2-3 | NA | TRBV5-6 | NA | TGTGCCAGCAGCTCTCCAGGGACGCAGTATTTT | CASSSPGTQYF
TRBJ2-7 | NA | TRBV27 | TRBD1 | TGTGCCAGCAGTTTCGGCGGGACAGGGCTAAGGGAGCAGTACTTC | CASSFGGTGLREQYF
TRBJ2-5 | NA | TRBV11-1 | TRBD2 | TGTGCCAGCAGTCGGGGGGGAGCCGGGAACCAAGAGACCCAGTACTTC | CASSRGGAGNQETQYF